One sample yielded the 15 T cell receptor beta chains listed below, sequenced in a study of OX40 agonist ivuxolimab in advanced cancers. Some clones are missing from TCRdb's copy, which holds only in-frame ones; the method was immunoSEQ multiplex PCR. The profile covers approximately 39,000 clones, with 88% appearing a single time and around 13% taken by the ten largest. Source: CD4+ or CD8+ T cells sorted from blood, taken in a trial of the OX40 agonist ivuxolimab. The receptors shown here come from an adult with an advanced solid tumor such as melanoma, head and neck, liver or kidney cancer.

The chain carries TRBV27 and TRBJ2-1; TRBD2 aligns across 8 bases. V dropped 2 bases and J dropped 5; count of bases not matched to a gene: 8. The CDR3 is 16 residues long. CDR1 is MNHEY, CDR2 SMNVEV, per germline (reference sequence). The CDR3 reads CASSLASGSLNNEQFF. The CDR3, as DNA: TGTGCCAGCAGTTTAGCGAGCGGGAGTCTGAACAATGAGCAGTTCTTC.

The chain links TRBV28 to TRBJ2-1, with 10 bases aligning to TRBD2. With V trimmed by 3 bases and J by 4 bases, 3 bases remained unmatched. Germline CDR1 MDHEN, CDR2 SYDVKM. The CDR3 totals 15 residues. In DNA, the CDR3 is TGTGCCAGCAGTTTGGAACTAGCGGGGTACAATGAGCAGTTCTTC. Translated, it gives CASSLELAGYNEQFF.

This chain links TRBV7-3 with TRBJ2-1, with TRBD2 identical over 16 bases. The V gene end was trimmed by 4 bases and the J gene end by 7 bases; junction bases not matched to a gene: 7. The CDR3 is made up of 17 amino acids. Germline V gene lookup returns CDR1 SGHTA and CDR2 FQGTGA. The CDR3 sequence: CASSSGLAGGPSNEQFF. CDR3 DNA sequence: TGTGCCAGCAGCTCGGGACTAGCGGGAGGGCCTTCGAATGAGCAGTTCTTC.

This chain links TRBV28 with TRBJ1-4; D call uncertain. The CDR3 is 15 amino acids. The germline gives CDR1 MDHEN, CDR2 SYDVKM. V was clipped by 9 bases and J by 0 bases, with 14 bases between them. CDR3 bases: TGTGCCAGTAGCCCCCAAGTTACAACTAATGAAAAACTGTTTTTT. This sequence encodes CASSPQVTTNEKLFF.

The CDR3 here is CASSLGSGVSQYF. Here the CDR3 DNA reads TGTGCCAGCAGCTTAGGTTCGGGGGTATCGCAGTATTTT. The V call is TRBV7-9, the J call TRBJ2-3; tentative D call: TRBD2 (6 bases). The germline gives CDR1 SEHNR, CDR2 FQNEAQ (reference sequence). V lost 1 base and J lost 10, with 12 bases in between. The CDR3 is made up of 13 amino acids. Full variable domain (missing parts from reference TRBV7-9 and TRBJ2-3): DTGVSQNPRHKITKRGQNVTFRCDPISEHNRLYWYRQTLGQGPEFLTYFQNEAQLEKSRLLSDRFSAERPKGSFSTLEIQRTEQGDSAMYLCASSLGSGVSQYFGPGTRLTVL.

The V gene is TRBV4-2, the J gene TRBJ1-1; D is undetermined. V was cut by 3 bases and J by 1 base, with 9 bases left in between. Germline CDR1 LGHNA, CDR2 YNFKEQ. The CDR3 has 14 residues. The CDR3 reads CASSQDQENTEAFF. The DNA of the CDR3 is TGTGCCAGCAGCCAGGACCAGGAGAACACTGAAGCTTTCTTT.

This clone was seen a single time. A junction end diverges from the germline sequence, so it may reflect a read error. This chain links TRBV28 with TRBJ1-5; TRBD1 might be the D (6 bases). Germline-derived CDR1 and CDR2 are MDHEN and SYDVKM. CDR3 length equals 15 residues. CDR3 amino acids: CAGSFRQGPDQPQHF. The CDR3 nucleotides are TGTGCCGGCAGTTTTCGGCAGGGGCCCGATCAGCCCCAGCATTTT.

V usage is TRBV5-4 and J usage is TRBJ1-1, with a weak D call TRBD1 (5 bases). V gave up 2 bases and J gave up 10 bases, with 18 bases separating them. This CDR3 has 14 amino acids. Germline CDR1 and CDR2: SGHNT and YYREEE (reference sequence). The DNA for the CDR3 is TGTGCCAGCAGCTTAAGAGGGTGGGCCGGGGGAGCTTTCTTT. It specifies CASSLRGWAGGAFF.

This chain joins TRBV11-3 and TRBJ2-1; D may be TRBD1 (6 bases). Germline-derived CDR1 and CDR2 are SGHNT and YENEEA. This CDR3 is built from 17 residues. Trimming pared 0 bases from V and 0 bases from J, leaving 12 bases between. CDR3 in DNA: TGTGCCAGCAGCTTAGATCTCGACAGGAGCTCCTACAATGAGCAGTTCTTC. Protein product: CASSLDLDRSSYNEQFF.

The chain joins TRBV27 to TRBJ2-7; no clear D. The CDR3 spans 13 residues. V lost 3 bases to trimming and J lost 4 bases, with 10 bases between them. Germline V CDR1 and CDR2: MNHEY, SMNVEV (reference sequence). The CDR3 DNA follows: TGTGCCAGCAGTTTGAAGTGGTCGTACGAGCAGTACTTC. The encoded protein is CASSLKWSYEQYF.

V usage is TRBV6-6 and J usage is TRBJ1-5; TRBD1 aligns across 11 bases. Germline CDR1 reads MNHNY; CDR2 reads SVGAGI (reference sequence). The V gene end was trimmed by 6 bases and the J gene end by 3 bases; junction bases not matched to a gene: 7. The CDR3 sequence is 16 residues long. The CDR3 is CASREDRGPYNQPQHF. CDR3 bases: TGTGCCAGCAGAGAGGACAGGGGGCCTTACAATCAGCCCCAGCATTTT.

The chain links TRBV9 to TRBJ2-7; D is undetermined. Germline CDR1 is SGDLS and CDR2 is YYNGEE. V was cut by 0 bases and J by 0 bases, with 13 bases left in between. The CDR3 loop spans 16 amino acids. For the CDR3, the DNA is TGTGCCAGCAGCGTAGGGTCCGGCTATAGCTCCTACGAGCAGTACTTC. It translates to CASSVGSGYSSYEQYF.

This clone occurred once. This rearrangement joins TRBV7-6 to TRBJ2-2, with TRBD2 as a possible D gene (6 bases). The CDR3 has 16 amino acids. Trimming took off 3 bases at V and 5 bases at J, with 16 bases between the two ends. Germline values: CDR1 SGHVS, CDR2 FNYEAQ. The CDR3, as DNA: TGTGCCAGCAGCTTTTCGGGTGGGACTGTAACCGGGGAGCTGTTTTTT. It encodes CASSFSGGTVTGELFF.

This clone was seen a single time. The V and J genes are TRBV13 and TRBJ2-7, with D maybe TRBD2 (6 bases). The V end lost 0 bases, the J end lost 6 bases, and 15 bases lay between the germline ends. Germline V gene data show CDR1 as PRHDT and CDR2 as FYEKMQ (reference sequence). The CDR3 sequence is 15 residues long. The CDR3 loop reads CASSLGTRGVVEQYF. The CDR3 DNA reads TGTGCCAGCAGCTTAGGGACTAGAGGGGTTGTCGAGCAGTACTTC.

The chain couples TRBV21-1 to TRBJ1-5. TRBV21-1 is listed as a pseudogene. The CDR3 totals 13 residues. The CDR3 nucleotides read TGTGCCAGCAGCGACCTCCGGAATCAGCCCCAGCATTTT. It encodes CASSDLRNQPQHF.